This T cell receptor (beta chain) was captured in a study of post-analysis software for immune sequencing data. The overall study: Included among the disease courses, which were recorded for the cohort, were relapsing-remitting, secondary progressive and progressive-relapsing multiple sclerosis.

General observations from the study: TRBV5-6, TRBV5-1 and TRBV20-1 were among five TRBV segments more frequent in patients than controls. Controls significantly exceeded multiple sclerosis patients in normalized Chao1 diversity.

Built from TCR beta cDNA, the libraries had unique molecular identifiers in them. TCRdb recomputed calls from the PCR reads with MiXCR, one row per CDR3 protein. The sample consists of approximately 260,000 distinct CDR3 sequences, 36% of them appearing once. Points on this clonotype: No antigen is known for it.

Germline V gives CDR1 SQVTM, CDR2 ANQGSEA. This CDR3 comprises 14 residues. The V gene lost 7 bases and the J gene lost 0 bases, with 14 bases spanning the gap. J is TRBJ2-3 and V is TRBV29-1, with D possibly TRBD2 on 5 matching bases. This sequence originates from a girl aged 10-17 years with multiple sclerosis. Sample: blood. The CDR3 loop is CSAARAPSTDTQYF. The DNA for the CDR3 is TGCAGCGCCGCGCGGGCGCCTAGCACAGATACGCAGTATTTT.